This T cell receptor (beta chain) was documented in a study of blood T cells in healthy people across ages. Broader study findings: Roughly linear age-related decline in beta diversity appeared, significant by age approximately 43. There were more naive CD4+ cells and higher diversity in long-lived donors than in aged donors. The unknown donor CMV status may have confounded expanded clonotype changes.

This CDR3 region has 15 residues. Per germline, CDR1 SEHNR and CDR2 FQNEAQ (reference sequence). For the second PCR, which ran for about 7 to 11 cycles, a sample-barcoded 5' primer and a J-beta primer mix were used. TCRdb re-derived calls from the 5' RACE reads in MiXCR, one entry per CDR3 protein. The table lists 600,000 to 800,000 distinct CDR3 sequences, around a fifth of them singletons. Drawn from each donor were approximately 9.2 milliliters of peripheral blood. Remarks on this clonotype: What it recognizes is unknown. One junction end does not reproduce the germline sequence, and a read error may be involved.

The clonotype originates from a man in his sixties or seventies in good health. The sequencing input was blood. This chain joins TRBV7-9 and TRBJ1-3; 7 bases are shared with TRBD1. The CDR3 loop is CASPELGQSGNTIYF. The CDR3 nucleotides read TGCGCCAGCCCCGAATTGGGACAGTCTGGAAACACCATATATTTT.